This entry concerns a single TCR beta chain. In the source study's methods: The assay estimated nucleated cells by amplifying reference gene primers. Clones were sequenced by immunoSEQ multiplex PCR, and TCRdb holds only the in-frame ones, with some missing. V and J calls and clone size are as listed in that table; D and trimming were resolved from the DNA. Of hundreds of thousands of clones in the sample, about 88% were seen once. The data are from a study of blood T cell repertoires in COVID-19. For the study at large: In each case, the material was cDNA or gDNA derived from T cells, B-cell-depleted T cells, or PBMCs.

Seattle patients were enrolled during active infection and followed longitudinally. Germline V lookup: CDR1 LGHNA, CDR2 YSLEER. The CDR3 covers 19 residues. The junction had 16 bases not matched to a gene; V was cut back by 4 bases and J by 4 bases. This TCR was sampled from a woman between 65 and 79 years old with COVID-19, enrolled during active disease. This chain uses TRBV4-3 with TRBJ2-5, with TRBD2 identical over 12 bases. The material sequenced was peripheral blood. CDR3 amino acids: CASSLIIGASGGAGETQYF. The CDR3 DNA is TGCGCCAGCAGCCTCATCATAGGGGCTAGCGGGGGGGCCGGAGAGACCCAGTACTTC.